These 15 T cell receptor beta chains share one sample of origin, sequenced in a study of human T cells and chemical hapten exposure. The time point is: patch test 2, 6 weeks after DPC sensitization. Treatment indicated: therapeutic diphenylcyclopropenone sensitization with weekly scalp DPC. TCRdb re-analysed the RACE reads in MiXCR, keeping a single row per CDR3 protein. This repertoire shows 120,000 to 150,000 distinct CDR3 sequences, roughly 12% found once; its top ten account for around 1.4%. Sequenced here: whole blood, sampled in connection with sensitization to the hapten diphenylcyclopropenone (DPC). The origin of the receptors is a woman aged 45 to 65 with alopecia areata. Some clones in this sample may be carry-over from other donors' samples.

The rearrangement links TRBV13 to TRBJ2-7, with unresolved D. The V gene lost 5 bases and the J gene lost 3 bases, with 14 bases spanning the gap. The germline V gene has CDR1 PRHDT and CDR2 FYEKMQ (reference sequence). The CDR3 has 14 amino acids. As DNA, the CDR3 is TGTGCCAGCAGCGTGACTCAGCGCAGCTACGAGCAGTACTTC. Its translation: CASSVTQRSYEQYF.

J is TRBJ2-3 and V is TRBV5-1; no clear D gene. V gave up 0 bases and J gave up 4 bases, with 3 bases separating them. The CDR3 loop spans 12 amino acids. Germline loops: CDR1 SGHRS, CDR2 YFSETQ. The DNA of the CDR3 is TGCGCCAGCAGCTTGGAGGCAGATACGCAGTATTTT. As protein: CASSLEADTQYF.

The chain has TRBV3-1 and TRBJ2-7, with 7 positions matching TRBD1. Germline values: CDR1 LGHDT, CDR2 YNNKEL (reference sequence). This CDR3 has 16 residues. The V gene end was trimmed by 1 base and the J gene end by 2 bases; junction bases not matched to a gene: 8. For the CDR3, the DNA is TGTGCCAGCAGCCAAGCTCCCGCAGGGGGTCCCTACGAGCAGTACTTC. Translating gives CASSQAPAGGPYEQYF.

In its sample, this clonotype was seen a few times. The chain couples TRBV11-2 to TRBJ2-1, with D unclear. The CDR3 covers 15 residues. Trimming removed 1 base from V and 0 bases from J, with 7 bases in between. Germline values: CDR1 SGHAT, CDR2 FQNNGV. The CDR3 here is CASSLVLSSYNEQFF. CDR3 nucleotides: TGTGCCAGCAGCTTAGTCCTAAGCTCCTACAATGAGCAGTTCTTC.

This clonotype came up many times. V and J are TRBV6-1 and TRBJ2-7; no clear D gene. V was trimmed by 2 bases and J by 6 bases, leaving 5 bases between them. The CDR3 loop spans 11 amino acids. The V gene's germline CDR1 is MNHNS and CDR2 SASEGT. As DNA, the CDR3 is TGTGCCAGCAGTGAACCAATCGAGCAGTACTTC. Its protein is CASSEPIEQYF.

This clonotype was counted between two and nine times. This sequence joins TRBV6-1 and TRBJ1-6; the D is unclear. CDR3 size: 13 residues. Between the trimmed V and J ends, which lost 11 bases and 5 bases, there was a span of 13 bases. Looked up from germline, CDR1 is MNHNS and CDR2 is SASEGT. CDR3 coding DNA: TGTGCCGGAGCCTTGGTAGATAATTCACCCCTCCACTTT. Its translation: CAGALVDNSPLHF.

This chain uses TRBV12-5 with TRBJ1-3, with D unresolved. V lost 7 bases and J 4 bases, leaving 17 bases between the germline ends. CDR3 length equals 15 residues. Per the germline V gene, CDR1 is LGHNT and CDR2 is FRNRAP. The CDR3: CASAYHQGKGNTIYF. The CDR3 DNA sequence: TGTGCTAGTGCCTACCACCAAGGAAAAGGAAACACCATATATTTT. The full variable domain, completed using reference TRBV12-5 and TRBJ1-3, is DARVTQTPRHKVTEMGQEVTMRCQPILGHNTVFWYRQTMMQGLELLAYFRNRAPLDDSGMPKDRFSAEMPDATLATLKIQPSEPRDSAVYFCASAYHQGKGNTIYFGEGSWLTVV.

This clonotype came up many times. V gene TRBV18 combines with J gene TRBJ1-4; 8 nucleotides match TRBD1. V was clipped by 3 bases and J by 7 bases; unmatched bases: 7. The CDR3 has 15 residues. Looked up from germline, CDR1 is KGHSH and CDR2 is LQKENI. DNA of the CDR3: TGTGCCAGCTCACCCCAACAGGGGGTGGGTGAAAAACTGTTTTTT. As protein: CASSPQQGVGEKLFF.

The chain joins TRBV4-1 to TRBJ2-5, with 12 bases identical to TRBD2. CDR3 length: 19 residues. V was clipped by 0 bases and J by 4 bases; unmatched bases: 12. The germline V gene encodes CDR1 MGHRA and CDR2 YSYEKL. The CDR3 loop is CASSQEALAGGPRGETQYF. CDR3 bases: TGCGCCAGCAGCCAAGAGGCCCTAGCGGGAGGGCCCCGCGGAGAGACCCAGTACTTC.

A remark on this clonotype: A single base separates this from a much larger clone, so it may be a read error. The final CDR3 position lacks the conserved phenylalanine or tryptophan, pointing to a likely read error. V and J are TRBV11-2 and TRBJ2-4; D possibly matches TRBD1 or TRBD2 (5 bases each). The V gene lost 5 bases and the J gene lost 5 bases, with 19 bases spanning the gap. Germline V gene sequence: CDR1 SGHAT, CDR2 FQNNGV. The CDR3 has 16 amino acids. CDR3 sequence: CASSPSGSGSQNIQYL. CDR3 nucleotides: TGTGCCAGCAGCCCTAGTGGTTCAGGGAGTCAAAACATTCAGTACTTA.

This clonotype came up a few times. The V call is TRBV9, the J call TRBJ2-1; D uncertain. The length of the CDR3 is 15 residues. V lost 0 bases and J 2 bases, leaving 9 bases between the germline ends. The germline V gene encodes CDR1 SGDLS and CDR2 YYNGEE. As DNA, the CDR3 is TGTGCCAGCAGCGTAGATGGGGAAACCTACAATGAGCAGTTCTTC. Its protein is CASSVDGETYNEQFF.

This clonotype was seen more than once but under ten times. This rearrangement joins TRBV29-1 to TRBJ1-5, with D uncertain. This CDR3 comprises 13 residues. V shed 5 bases and J shed 3 bases, with 11 bases lying between them. In germline, CDR1 is SQVTM, CDR2 ANQGSEA. CDR3 protein: CSVSRGDNQPQHF. CDR3 in DNA: TGCAGCGTTAGTCGTGGCGACAATCAGCCCCAGCATTTT.

This clonotype occurred a few times. The V gene is TRBV6-5, the J gene TRBJ2-5; D may be TRBD1 or TRBD2 (5 bases each). CDR1 is MNHEY, CDR2 SVGAGI, per germline. This CDR3 contains 12 residues. V was trimmed by 8 bases and J by 2 bases, leaving 9 bases between them. The CDR3 loop is CASGDRQETQYF. In DNA, the CDR3 is TGTGCCAGCGGGGACCGTCAAGAGACCCAGTACTTC.

This clonotype has only a few counts. The CDR3 loop reads CASSPGGRSTDTQYF. Written as DNA, the CDR3 is TGTGCCAGCAGCCCCGGAGGGAGGTCCACAGATACGCAGTATTTT. The chain is built from TRBV7-2 and TRBJ2-3, with D perhaps matching TRBD2 (6 bases). The ends were cut back, 5 bases at V and 2 bases at J, with 14 bases in the middle. This CDR3 is 15 amino acids long. Germline CDR1 and CDR2: SGHTA and FQGNSA.

The V call is TRBV11-2, the J call TRBJ2-1, with a tentative D call TRBD2 (6 bases). Trimming pared 3 bases from V and 2 bases from J, leaving 14 bases between. This CDR3 is 16 amino acids long. The germline V gene encodes CDR1 SGHAT and CDR2 FQNNGV. The CDR3 coding sequence is TGTGCCAGCAGCTTCCCGGGACTCGCAGCCTACAATGAGCAGTTCTTC. Protein: CASSFPGLAAYNEQFF.